Below are 12 T cell receptor beta chains sequenced from a single sample in a study of T cell responses to AZD1222 COVID-19 vaccine. Assay: immunoSEQ multiplex PCR; the TCRdb copy retains only in-frame clones and omits some. The sample records 100,000 to 150,000 clones, around 90% being singletons. This sample comprised peripheral blood, obtained on day 0 of AZD1222 vaccination. The source of these receptors is an adult in good health.

CDR3 sequence: CASSRSGAGDSGANVLTF. The CDR3 DNA sequence: TGTGCCAGCAGCCGCTCGGGTGCGGGTGACTCTGGGGCCAACGTCCTGACTTTC. V is TRBV4-2 and J is TRBJ2-6; possible D gene TRBD2, 5 bases. This CDR3 region has 18 residues. Trimming took 4 bases from V and 0 from J, leaving 16 bases between them. CDR1 and CDR2 from the germline V gene are LGHNA and YNFKEQ.

V gene TRBV5-6 combines with J gene TRBJ1-6, with 7 bases aligning to TRBD1. The CDR3 runs to 17 residues. The junction had 9 bases not matched to a gene; V was cut back by 0 bases and J by 6 bases. Germline loops: CDR1 SGHDT, CDR2 YYEEEE. The CDR3 spells CASSLEGGRPSNSPLHF. Written as DNA, the CDR3 is TGTGCCAGCAGCTTGGAAGGGGGCCGGCCATCTAATTCACCCCTCCACTTT.

A single count supports this clone. The V and J genes are TRBV28 and TRBJ2-5; no firm D call. The V and J ends lost 8 bases and 2 bases respectively, with 12 bases between them. The CDR3 is 13 residues long. The V gene's germline CDR1 is MDHEN and CDR2 SYDVKM. The CDR3 sequence: CASGKRLQETQYF. Here the CDR3 DNA reads TGTGCCAGCGGCAAAAGGTTACAAGAGACCCAGTACTTC.

The chain carries TRBV7-9 and TRBJ2-1, with 7 bases lining up with TRBD2. V was pared by 3 bases and J by 9 bases, with 5 bases of the junction left unmatched. The CDR3 contains 13 residues. Germline values: CDR1 SEHNR, CDR2 FQNEAQ (reference sequence). CDR3: CASSFQAGSEQFF. CDR3 nucleotides: TGTGCCAGCAGCTTCCAAGCGGGGAGTGAGCAGTTCTTC.

The rearrangement links TRBV6-5 to TRBJ1-1; TRBD1 aligns across 8 bases. Germline CDR1 reads MNHEY; CDR2 reads SVGAGI. The length of the CDR3 is 16 residues. Germline trimming cut 2 bases from V and 0 bases from J; bases unmatched to any gene: 5. The CDR3 DNA is TGTGCCAGCAGTTACGACAGGGGTCTGGTGAACACTGAAGCTTTCTTT. It codes for CASSYDRGLVNTEAFF.

This chain links TRBV5-1 with TRBJ1-5; D unresolved. CDR3 length: 13 residues. Trimming took 4 bases from V and 1 from J, leaving 6 bases between them. CDR1 is SGHRS, CDR2 YFSETQ, per germline. CDR3 amino acids: CASSETSNQPQHF. The DNA for the CDR3 is TGCGCCAGCAGCGAGACAAGCAATCAGCCCCAGCATTTT.

The J gene is TRBJ2-1, the V gene TRBV12-3 or TRBV12-4; D may be TRBD1 (5 bases). This CDR3 comprises 12 residues. V was pared by 5 bases and J by 7 bases, with 9 bases between. Here the CDR3 reads CASSTRENEQFF. CDR3 DNA sequence: TGTGCCAGCAGTACCAGGGAAAATGAGCAGTTCTTC.

CDR3 DNA sequence: TGTGCCAGCAATAGCCAACCGATGAACACTGAAGCTTTCTTT. Amino acids: CASNSQPMNTEAFF. The rearrangement joins TRBV2 to TRBJ1-1, with D hard to call. The ends were cut back, 7 bases at V and 0 bases at J, with 12 bases in the middle. From germline, CDR1 is SNHLY and CDR2 FYNNEI. The CDR3 has 14 amino acids.

The rearrangement joins TRBV3-1 (or the pseudogene TRBV3-2) to TRBJ2-5; TRBD2 matches at 11 bases. CDR1 is LGHDT and CDR2 is YNNKEL in the germline V gene (reference sequence). The CDR3 contains 17 residues. Trimming at V came to 1 base and at J to 2 bases, leaving 6 bases not matched to a gene. For the CDR3, the DNA is TGTGCCAGCAGCCAAGGCCGGACTAGCGGGTCACAAGAGACCCAGTACTTC. It encodes CASSQGRTSGSQETQYF.

This chain uses TRBV19 with TRBJ1-1; a possible D gene is TRBD1 (5 bases). Trimming shortened V by 8 bases and J by 1 base, and 8 bases separated the two germline ends. The germline V gene has CDR1 LNHDA and CDR2 SQIVND (reference sequence). There are 12 residues in the CDR3. The CDR3 is CASDDRNTEAFF. The CDR3 DNA is TGTGCCAGTGATGACAGGAACACTGAAGCTTTCTTT.

V is TRBV9 and J is TRBJ2-1; 8 bases map to TRBD2. The CDR3 covers 16 residues. Germline values: CDR1 SGDLS, CDR2 YYNGEE. V shed 0 bases, J shed 2 bases, and the junction held 4 bases outside the gene matches. The CDR3 DNA reads as TGTGCCAGCAGCGTAGCGCCGGGAGGGACCTACAATGAGCAGTTCTTC. This translates into CASSVAPGGTYNEQFF.

This chain joins TRBV10-1 and TRBJ2-7; 7 bases fit TRBD1. After removal of 9 bases from V and 3 bases from J, the junction contained 23 bases not matched to a gene. The germline gives CDR1 WNHNN, CDR2 SYGVQD (reference sequence). The CDR3 runs 18 residues. The CDR3 reads CARLSGTETPWGIYEQYF. CDR3 nucleotides: TGCGCCAGGTTGTCCGGGACAGAGACGCCGTGGGGGATCTACGAGCAGTACTTC.